This TCR beta chain appears in the sequencing data of a study of cytomegalovirus exposure and HLA in healthy donors. Study at large: About 80 million unique TCR sequences came from HLA-typed donors in an early release.

This CDR3 is 15 amino acids long. V shed 10 bases, J shed 2 bases, and the junction held 12 bases outside the gene matches. The germline V gene has CDR1 ENHRY and CDR2 SYGVKD. Healthy bone marrow donors made up the donor group. PCR primers comprised 60 Vbeta and 13 Jbeta primers. This table comes from immunoSEQ multiplex PCR, and its TCRdb copy is limited to in-frame clones, with some not included. The table shows 210,000 or so clones, with 60% to 85% occurring only once. In the case of this clone: Antigen unknown.

Broader study findings: Rarity marked most TCR sequences, yet some public TCRs occurred in many donors. 87-base-pair reads could not separate some V segments, including TRBV6-2 and TRBV6-3.

V and J are TRBV10-3 and TRBJ2-3; TRBD1 agrees at 7 bases. The source is a middle-aged man in good health and CMV-seronegative. Specimen: PBMCs. This chain's CDR3 is CATRPRTGDTDTQYF. CDR3 DNA sequence: TGTGCCACCAGGCCCCGGACAGGAGACACAGATACGCAGTATTTT.